This record concerns one T cell receptor (beta chain) sequence. CDR1 and CDR2 from the germline V gene are SGHAT and FQDESV (reference sequence). Trimming took 1 base from V and 5 from J, leaving 9 bases between them. The CDR3 runs to 13 residues. The data were taken from a study of T cells after somatic rescue of genetic block. Sequenced by immunoSEQ multiplex PCR; TCRdb stores in-frame clones only, minus some. The sample has approximately 58,000 clones, 90% to 97% seen once. Input material: peripheral blood mononuclear cells (PBMCs). The chain has TRBV11-1 and TRBJ2-7; perhaps TRBD2 as D (6 bases). The receptor was derived from a child in the first two years of life. CDR3 loop: CASSLVPSDEQYF. In nucleotides, the CDR3 is TGTGCCAGCAGCTTAGTCCCTAGCGACGAGCAGTACTTC.